The present entry profiles one TCR beta chain with its context. Its antigen is not identified. The record originates from a study of cytomegalovirus exposure and HLA in healthy donors. Findings of the study overall: An observed cluster of highly shared sequence variants was recorded as a likely sequencing artifact.

Use of 60 Vbeta and 13 Jbeta primers characterized the PCR. Profiling relied on immunoSEQ multiplex PCR, and the TCRdb table lists in-frame clones only, not all of them. This table holds about 150,000 clones, around 9.6% found once. V shed 3 bases and J 2 bases; nucleotides not matched to a gene: 5. The CDR3 is made up of 16 amino acids. Germline V gene lookup returns CDR1 SGDLS and CDR2 YYNGEE. The sequenced sample was PBMCs. This sequence joins TRBV9 and TRBJ2-3; TRBD2 aligns across 11 bases. This TCR was sampled from a male donor in good health and CMV-seronegative. The CDR3 loop reads CASSAGTSGNTDTQYF. The CDR3 nucleotides read TGTGCCAGCAGCGCCGGGACTAGCGGTAACACAGATACGCAGTATTTT.